Presented here are 25 T cell receptor beta chains from one specimen sequenced in a study of vaccination and CD4 T cells after COVID-19. These TCRs' antigens remain unknown. Cultured CD4+ T cell DNA underwent sequencing with the Oncomine TCR Beta short-read assay. TCRdb reprocessed the PCR reads with MiXCR, giving one entry per CDR3 protein. The data show around 14,000 distinct CDR3 sequences, 52% seen once. Treatment indicated: roughly 10-day PBMC culture with coronavirus spike peptide pools or control peptides (ViraFEST assay). The sequenced sample consisted of CD4+ T cells from blood, cultured in vitro. The receptors originated from a human donor who had recovered from COVID-19.

The V gene is TRBV19, the J gene TRBJ2-2; no definite D call. V was pared by 4 bases and J by 5 bases, with 11 bases between. The CDR3 has 14 amino acids. Germline-derived CDR1 and CDR2 are LNHDA and SQIVND (reference sequence). The chain's CDR3 is CASSTYSQTGELFF. CDR3 DNA sequence: TGTGCCAGTAGTACCTACTCTCAAACCGGGGAGCTGTTTTTT.

This clonotype was counted between two and nine times. The CDR3 sequence is CSAGGGTGELFF. DNA for the CDR3: TGCAGTGCGGGAGGGGGCACCGGGGAGCTGTTTTTT. The chain employs TRBV20-1 and TRBJ2-2; TRBD2 might be the D (7 bases). Trimming removed 6 bases at V and 4 bases at J, with 9 bases between. The CDR3 sequence is 12 residues long. Germline-derived CDR1 and CDR2 are DFQATT and SNEGSKA (reference sequence).

This clonotype came up once. The chain combines TRBV4-3 with TRBJ1-1; no clear D gene. The CDR3 consists of 17 residues. Trimming shortened V by 2 bases and J by 0 bases, and 16 bases separated the two germline ends. Germline V gene data show CDR1 as LGHNA and CDR2 as YSLEER. Here the CDR3 reads CASSQMGGALMNTEAFF. CDR3 bases: TGCGCCAGCAGCCAAATGGGCGGCGCGCTGATGAACACTGAAGCTTTCTTT.

The J gene is TRBJ1-4, the V gene TRBV5-1; D is ambiguous. Germline CDR1 reads SGHRS; CDR2 reads YFSETQ. The CDR3 covers 13 residues. The V end was cut by 3 bases, the J end by 5 bases, with 8 bases between. CDR3 bases: TGCGCCAGCAGCTCGGGTAGGAATGAAAAACTGTTTTTT. This sequence encodes CASSSGRNEKLFF.

This clonotype was found a few times. V and J are TRBV6-4 and TRBJ1-1, with a tentative D call TRBD1 (6 bases). Between the trimmed V and J ends, which lost 6 bases and 1 base, there was a span of 12 bases. CDR1 and CDR2 (germline): MRHNA, SNTAGT. The CDR3 length is 14 residues. The CDR3 DNA sequence: TGTGCCAGCAGCCGGGACACCTCGAACACTGAAGCTTTCTTT. Translating gives CASSRDTSNTEAFF.

This rearrangement joins TRBV7-2 to TRBJ2-4; possible D gene TRBD1, 5 bases. Trimming cost V 4 bases and J 1 base, with 8 bases left between them. Germline V CDR1 and CDR2: SGHTA, FQGNSA. CDR3 length: 14 amino acids. The CDR3: CASSSRVAKNIQYF. The CDR3 DNA reads as TGTGCCAGCAGCTCCAGGGTGGCCAAAAACATTCAGTACTTC.

CDR3 nucleotide sequence: TGTGCCAGCAGCTTAGTATTGAGGAGAGGATACTATGGCTACACCTTC. Translated: CASSLVLRRGYYGYTF. This chain joins TRBV7-9 and TRBJ1-2; the D is unclear. Germline loops: CDR1 SEHNR, CDR2 FQNEAQ (reference sequence). The CDR3 loop spans 16 amino acids. V dropped 1 base and J dropped 3 bases, with 15 bases sitting between them.

This clonotype has only one observation. V and J are TRBV5-1 and TRBJ2-5, with D hard to call. This CDR3 contains 11 residues. CDR1 is SGHRS, CDR2 YFSETQ, per germline. The V gene lost 5 bases and the J gene lost 1 base, with 3 bases spanning the gap. The CDR3 is CASRSQETQYF. In DNA, the CDR3 is TGCGCCAGCAGGTCCCAAGAGACCCAGTACTTC.

The chain combines TRBV4-1 with TRBJ1-2; unclear D gene. Trimming removed 1 base at V and 1 base at J, with 7 bases between. This CDR3 region has 14 residues. Germline assignment: CDR1 MGHRA and CDR2 YSYEKL. The CDR3 protein is CASSQVGYNYGYTF. Written as DNA, the CDR3 is TGCGCCAGCAGCCAAGTGGGGTATAACTATGGCTACACCTTC.

This chain uses TRBV29-1 with TRBJ1-2, with 8 bases fitting TRBD1. J lost 7 bases, V lost 2 bases, and 6 bases had no gene match. The length of the CDR3 is 13 residues. Germline lookup yields CDR1 SQVTM and CDR2 ANQGSEA. The CDR3 reads CSVETGQGRGYTF. The CDR3 bases are TGCAGCGTTGAAACAGGACAGGGACGTGGCTACACCTTC.

The chain combines TRBV12-3 or TRBV12-4 with TRBJ1-1; the D is unclear. CDR3 length equals 14 residues. Trimming cost V 1 base and J 1 base, with 7 bases left between them. This chain's CDR3 is CASSLVLENTEAFF. CDR3 nucleotides: TGTGCCAGCAGTTTAGTGCTGGAGAACACTGAAGCTTTCTTT.

Written as DNA, the CDR3 is TGTGCCAGCAGTTACAGCGGGAGGGCCCAGTTCGGTGAGCAGTTCTTC. Amino acid sequence: CASSYSGRAQFGEQFF. This rearrangement joins TRBV27 to TRBJ2-1; 10 positions match TRBD2. CDR1 and CDR2 (germline): MNHEY, SMNVEV (reference sequence). With 4 bases clipped from V and 9 bases from J, the junction kept 12 bases outside the gene matches. The CDR3 contains 16 residues.

This rearrangement joins TRBV12-3 or TRBV12-4 to TRBJ1-1; D is unresolved. Trimming stripped 4 bases from V and 1 base from J, with 13 bases between. There are 15 residues in the CDR3. CDR3 residues: CASSSGEVRNTEAFF. The CDR3 DNA sequence: TGTGCCAGCAGTTCCGGGGAGGTCAGGAACACTGAAGCTTTCTTT.

This chain connects TRBV7-6 to TRBJ2-3; D is possibly TRBD1 (5 bases). Trimming removed 3 bases from V and 3 bases from J, with 16 bases in between. CDR1 is SGHVS, CDR2 FNYEAQ, per germline. This CDR3 has 16 amino acids. The DNA for the CDR3 is TGTGCCAGCAGCTTTTCAGGGCAGGCCGGTACAGATACGCAGTATTTT. Residues: CASSFSGQAGTDTQYF.

The genes are TRBV4-1 and TRBJ2-2, with 9 bases identical to TRBD2. The CDR3 totals 18 residues. Germline CDR1 and CDR2: MGHRA and YSYEKL. Trimming took 2 bases from V and 6 from J; bases not matched to a gene: 13. DNA of the CDR3: TGCGCCAGCAGCCAACTTCTGGGCATTGGCGGGAGGGCCGGGGAGCTGTTTTTT. This encodes CASSQLLGIGGRAGELFF.

About this clonotype itself: A read error may explain this, as a much larger clone is one base away. This sequence joins TRBV7-6 and TRBJ1-5; D remains ambiguous. In germline, CDR1 is SGHVS, CDR2 FNYEAQ. This CDR3 has 13 residues. Trimming removed 6 bases at V and 7 bases at J, with 13 bases between. CDR3 sequence (DNA): TGTGCCAGCAGTGAACAGTCCGTCCAGCCCCAGCATTTT. Translated: CASSEQSVQPQHF.

The rearrangement links TRBV2 to TRBJ1-5; no firm D call. With 6 bases removed from V and 4 bases from J, the gap between germline ends came to 19 bases. The V gene's germline CDR1 is SNHLY and CDR2 FYNNEI. The CDR3 consists of 16 residues. CDR3 protein: CASRPRLLLGNQPQHF. CDR3 coding DNA: TGTGCCAGCAGACCCCGCCTCCTGCTGGGTAATCAGCCCCAGCATTTT.

The chain is built from TRBV20-1 and TRBJ2-3; 7 nucleotides align to TRBD1. Germline CDR1 DFQATT, CDR2 SNEGSKA (reference sequence). V was clipped by 0 bases and J by 2 bases; unmatched bases: 8. The CDR3 totals 16 residues. CDR3 sequence (DNA): TGCAGTGCTAGAGATTTCGGACAGGCTTACACAGATACGCAGTATTTT. Its translation: CSARDFGQAYTDTQYF.

The chain employs TRBV28 and TRBJ1-1; possibly TRBD1 for D (5 bases). The V end was cut by 4 bases, the J end by 8 bases, with 14 bases between. The CDR3 covers 13 residues. Germline V gene data show CDR1 as MDHEN and CDR2 as SYDVKM. CDR3 in amino acids: CASSSPGRGEAFF. CDR3 DNA sequence: TGTGCCAGCAGTTCCCCGGGACGCGGGGAAGCTTTCTTT.

Sample share makes this clonotype large (0.1 to 1%). The chain joins TRBV19 to TRBJ2-7; TRBD2 is a possible D gene (5 bases). Germline V gene sequence: CDR1 LNHDA, CDR2 SQIVND (reference sequence). The CDR3 extends over 13 amino acids. The V gene lost 10 bases and the J gene lost 0 bases, with 13 bases spanning the gap. CDR3 nucleotide sequence: TGTGCCACTTCGGACGGGAACTCCTACGAGCAGTACTTC. Amino acid sequence: CATSDGNSYEQYF.

This clonotype was detected only a few times. The V gene is TRBV20-1, the J gene TRBJ2-1, with 14 bases aligning to TRBD2. The CDR3 length is 19 residues. CDR1 and CDR2 (germline): DFQATT, SNEGSKA (reference sequence). V lost 1 base and J lost 2; bases outside the gene matches: 10. The CDR3 spells CSARGGGTSGSEPYNEQFF. CDR3 DNA sequence: TGCAGTGCTAGAGGGGGTGGGACTAGCGGGAGTGAGCCCTACAATGAGCAGTTCTTC.

This chain links TRBV7-2 with TRBJ2-1; 9 bases line up with TRBD2. The V gene's germline CDR1 is SGHTA and CDR2 FQGNSA. The junction had 7 bases not matched to a gene; V was cut back by 6 bases and J by 4 bases. The CDR3 has 15 amino acids. DNA for the CDR3: TGTGCCAGCAGTTTGTTAGCGGGGGTTTACAATGAGCAGTTCTTC. Protein sequence: CASSLLAGVYNEQFF.

In this sample, this clonotype turned up a few times. The chain couples TRBV6-1 to TRBJ1-6; D possibly corresponds to TRBD1 (5 bases). V lost 6 bases and J 7 bases, leaving 13 bases between the germline ends. Per germline, CDR1 MNHNS and CDR2 SASEGT. The CDR3 consists of 14 residues. The CDR3 nucleotides read TGTGCCAGCAGAGCAGGGTCAGAGAATTCACCCCTCCACTTT. Translation gives CASRAGSENSPLHF.

The J gene is TRBJ2-3, the V gene TRBV20-1; no reliable D call. The CDR3 extends over 14 amino acids. With 2 bases removed from V and 6 bases from J, the gap between germline ends came to 15 bases. CDR1 is DFQATT, CDR2 SNEGSKA, per germline (reference sequence). The CDR3, as DNA: TGCAGTGCTAGACCACCCAGCAGCATGGATACGCAGTATTTT. Its translation is CSARPPSSMDTQYF.

The chain is built from TRBV29-1 and TRBJ1-2; TRBD1 is a possible D gene (5 bases). CDR1 and CDR2 (germline): SQVTM, ANQGSEA. The CDR3 length is 14 residues. The V end was cut by 6 bases, the J end by 4 bases, with 18 bases between. CDR3 sequence reads: CSVALTVPSYGYTF. The CDR3 DNA follows: TGCAGCGTCGCCTTGACAGTCCCCTCCTATGGCTACACCTTC.